These 20 T cell receptor beta chains share one sample of origin, sequenced in a study of CD8+ T cells in alopecia areata. The sequencing template was cDNA reverse transcribed from extracted RNA. Profiled with immunoSEQ multiplex PCR; TCRdb holds only in-frame clones, not every one. The sample carries roughly 250,000 clones, 67% recorded once. Material: CD4+ T cells sorted from blood, obtained at week 0. Every receptor here comes from a human donor with alopecia areata.

This clone was recorded a few times. The chain employs TRBV5-1 and TRBJ1-5, with TRBD1 matching 8 bases. Trimming removed 0 bases from V and 2 bases from J; junction bases left unmatched: 1. Germline CDR1 reads SGHRS; CDR2 reads YFSETQ. This CDR3 is 15 amino acids long. This chain's CDR3 is CASSLETGGNQPQHF. The CDR3 DNA reads as TGCGCCAGCAGCTTGGAGACAGGGGGCAATCAGCCCCAGCATTTT.

This rearrangement joins TRBV6-5 to TRBJ2-5, with no clear D. CDR1 is MNHEY, CDR2 SVGAGI, per germline. CDR3 length: 11 amino acids. V lost 1 base and J 7 bases, leaving 4 bases between the germline ends. The CDR3 DNA is TGTGCCAGCAGTTACTTAGGGACCCAGTACTTC. Translation gives CASSYLGTQYF.

This clone has only a few counts. This chain connects TRBV29-1 to TRBJ2-2; possibly TRBD2 for D (5 bases). The CDR3 is 14 residues long. V gave up 7 bases and J gave up 4 bases, with 16 bases separating them. Germline-derived CDR1 and CDR2 are SQVTM and ANQGSEA. The CDR3 DNA is TGCAGCGCCTGGGAAGACGGGGTCACCGGGGAGCTGTTTTTT. It translates to CSAWEDGVTGELFF.

V and J are TRBV7-9 and TRBJ2-6; maybe TRBD1 (5 bases). The CDR3 length is 18 residues. From germline, CDR1 is SEHNR and CDR2 FQNEAQ (reference sequence). Trimming took off 1 base at V and 0 bases at J, with 13 bases between the two ends. The CDR3 loop reads CASSLGHLQGSGANVLTF. The CDR3 DNA is TGTGCCAGCAGCTTAGGGCACCTCCAGGGCTCTGGGGCCAACGTCCTGACTTTC.

The chain carries TRBV5-4 and TRBJ2-5; D is undetermined. This CDR3 spans 12 amino acids. Trimming took off 1 base at V and 3 bases at J, with 4 bases between the two ends. Germline V gene lookup returns CDR1 SGHNT and CDR2 YYREEE (reference sequence). The CDR3 nucleotides are TGTGCCAGCAGCTTGCCGGAAGAGACCCAGTACTTC. Its translation is CASSLPEETQYF.

The genes are TRBV6-5 and TRBJ1-2, with 8 bases identical to TRBD1. The germline V gene encodes CDR1 MNHEY and CDR2 SVGAGI. With 6 bases clipped from V and 0 bases from J, the junction kept 3 bases outside the gene matches. This CDR3 is built from 14 residues. CDR3 sequence: CASRRDRPNYGYTF. DNA of the CDR3: TGTGCCAGCAGGCGGGACAGGCCTAACTATGGCTACACCTTC.

The chain couples TRBV10-3 to TRBJ2-5, with 9 bases that match TRBD1. The CDR3 totals 13 residues. Per germline, CDR1 ENHRY and CDR2 SYGVKD. The CDR3 DNA reads TGTGCTTCCCTTGGGACAGGGATGGAGACCCAGTACTTC. Its translation: CASLGTGMETQYF.

J is TRBJ1-6 and V is TRBV6-5; no firm D call. There are 13 residues in the CDR3. Germline V gene sequence: CDR1 MNHEY, CDR2 SVGAGI. The V end was cut by 6 bases, the J end by 6 bases, with 9 bases between. CDR3 sequence: CASRGGLNSPLHF. The CDR3 region has the DNA TGTGCCAGCAGGGGCGGCCTTAATTCACCCCTCCACTTT.

As concerns this clone: An end of the junction differs from the germline gene, which may be a read error. V gene TRBV30 combines with J gene TRBJ2-3; D is uncertain. The CDR3 spans 11 residues. Germline CDR1 reads GTSNPN; CDR2 reads SVGIG (reference sequence). CDR3 in DNA: TGTGCCTGGAGTAGCAAAGATACGCAGTATTTT. Its translation is CAWSSKDTQYF. Complete variable domain (other parts from reference TRBV30 and TRBJ2-3): SQTIHQWPATLVQPVGSPLSLECTVEGTSNPNLYWYRQAAGRGLQLLFYSVGIGQISSEVPQNLSASRPQDRQFILSSKKLLLSDSGFYLCAWSSKDTQYFGPGTRLTVL.

The genes are TRBV29-1 and TRBJ2-2, with unresolved D. The germline CDR1 and CDR2 sequences are SQVTM and ANQGSEA. V was pared by 5 bases and J by 0 bases, with 13 bases between. CDR3 length equals 15 residues. CDR3 loop: CSVLIGQANTGELFF. In nucleotides, the CDR3 is TGCAGCGTTCTGATCGGCCAGGCGAACACCGGGGAGCTGTTTTTT.

The chain uses TRBV19 and TRBJ1-2; D is uncertain. V lost 7 bases to trimming and J lost 3 bases, with 9 bases between them. The CDR3 contains 12 residues. Germline V gene data show CDR1 as LNHDA and CDR2 as SQIVND (reference sequence). CDR3 DNA sequence: TGTGCCAGTACGGCCCCTTACTATGGCTACACCTTC. Translating gives CASTAPYYGYTF.

This chain connects TRBV5-6 to TRBJ1-3, with D unclear. CDR1 and CDR2 (germline): SGHDT, YYEEEE. V shed 1 base and J shed 0 bases, with 11 bases lying between them. This CDR3 is 16 amino acids long. CDR3 sequence: CASSLLHVPSGNTIYF. The CDR3 DNA is TGTGCCAGCAGCTTGCTTCACGTTCCCTCTGGAAACACCATATATTTT.

The genes are TRBV7-3 and TRBJ1-1; a weak D match, TRBD1 (5 bases). With 5 bases removed from V and 1 base from J, the gap between germline ends came to 8 bases. Germline CDR1 and CDR2: SGHTA and FQGTGA. The CDR3 runs 13 residues. The CDR3 protein is CASSVQENTEAFF. The CDR3 DNA is TGTGCCAGCAGCGTACAGGAGAACACTGAAGCTTTCTTT.

J is TRBJ1-2 and V is TRBV15; TRBD1 aligns across 7 bases. Germline lookup yields CDR1 LNHNV and CDR2 YYDKDF (reference sequence). The CDR3 is 14 amino acids. V shed 3 bases, J shed 3 bases, and the junction held 4 bases outside the gene matches. Here the CDR3 DNA reads TGTGCCACCAGCAGGACAGGGACCGACTATGGCTACACCTTC. This sequence encodes CATSRTGTDYGYTF.

The V and J genes are TRBV7-9 and TRBJ2-7; tentatively, D is TRBD2 (6 bases). CDR3 length equals 16 residues. CDR1 SEHNR and CDR2 FQNEAQ come from the germline V gene (reference sequence). The V and J ends lost 6 bases and 0 bases respectively, with 18 bases between them. This CDR3 is CASRLLGGAGSYEQYF. The CDR3 coding sequence is TGTGCCAGCAGATTATTGGGAGGCGCCGGCTCCTACGAGCAGTACTTC.

J is TRBJ2-7 and V is TRBV5-1, with a weak D call TRBD1 (6 bases). In germline, CDR1 is SGHRS, CDR2 YFSETQ. V dropped 4 bases and J dropped 5 bases, with 22 bases sitting between them. CDR3 size: 16 residues. CDR3 sequence (DNA): TGCGCCAGCAGCCCATCGACAGGCCGCCGTCGGGACGAGCAGTACTTC. It is translated as CASSPSTGRRRDEQYF.

This sequence joins TRBV29-1 and TRBJ2-5; the D gene could be TRBD1 or TRBD2 (6 bases each). Germline V gives CDR1 SQVTM, CDR2 ANQGSEA. Trimming cost V 1 base and J 10 bases, with 13 bases left between them. The CDR3 runs to 12 residues. The CDR3 region has the DNA TGCAGCGTTGAAGGTCACAGGGAGGACCAGTACTTC. The encoded protein is CSVEGHREDQYF.

This clone appeared a few times. The chain employs TRBV30 and TRBJ1-5, with D tentatively TRBD1 (6 bases). This CDR3 has 15 amino acids. Germline V gives CDR1 GTSNPN, CDR2 SVGIG (reference sequence). V was trimmed by 0 bases and J by 4 bases, leaving 13 bases between them. The CDR3 DNA sequence: TGTGCCTGGAGTGTCGGGACACCGACTAATCAGCCCCAGCATTTT. Encoded protein: CAWSVGTPTNQPQHF.

V gene TRBV5-1 combines with J gene TRBJ2-3; weak D call: TRBD2 (5 bases). This CDR3 has 14 residues. Germline lookup yields CDR1 SGHRS and CDR2 YFSETQ. V was pared by 6 bases and J by 0 bases, with 11 bases between. CDR3 sequence: CASTEDASTDTQYF. For the CDR3, the DNA is TGCGCCAGCACGGAGGATGCTAGCACAGATACGCAGTATTTT.

The chain recombines TRBV30 with TRBJ1-2; TRBD1 matches at 8 bases. The V segment lost 0 bases and the J segment 7 bases; nucleotides outside the gene matches: 13. CDR3 length: 16 amino acids. From germline, CDR1 is GTSNPN and CDR2 SVGIG (reference sequence). The DNA for the CDR3 is TGTGCCTGGAGTGTACTACGGGACAGGCAAGGGTCTGGCTACACCTTC. Encoded protein: CAWSVLRDRQGSGYTF.